This T cell receptor (beta chain) derives from a study of control samples from healthy donors and cancer patients. The CDR3 spans 14 residues. V was shortened by 7 bases and J by 3 bases, with 12 bases between the two germline ends. In germline, CDR1 is MNHEY, CDR2 SVGAGI. The protocol was immunoSEQ multiplex PCR, while the TCRdb copy is restricted to in-frame clones and leaves out a portion. Of 110,000 or so clones in the sample, 75% to 90% were seen once. What was sequenced was blood. V usage is TRBV6-5 and J usage is TRBJ1-4; TRBD1 might be the D (5 bases). The clonotype was recovered from a woman in her fifties or sixties in good health. In nucleotides, the CDR3 is TGTGCCAGCAAAAGGGGCGCGGCTAATGAAAAACTGTTTTTT. Protein product: CASKRGAANEKLFF.